Below are 21 T cell receptor beta chains sequenced from a single sample in a study of blood T cell repertoires in COVID-19. TCRdb's copy holds only in-frame clones and misses some; the assay was immunoSEQ multiplex PCR. The table has 65,000 to 95,000 clones, roughly 90% seen once. Material for sequencing was peripheral blood. These receptors were obtained from a man between 65 and 79 years old with active or convalescent COVID-19.

J is TRBJ2-5 and V is TRBV5-6; D gene ambiguous. CDR1 SGHDT and CDR2 YYEEEE come from the germline V gene. The CDR3 contains 13 residues. Deletions cut 0 bases from V and 3 bases from J, with 6 bases between. The CDR3 DNA is TGTGCCAGCAGCTTGGACAGAAAAGAGACCCAGTACTTC. Translated, it gives CASSLDRKETQYF.

The rearrangement links TRBV19 to TRBJ2-3; 10 bases match TRBD1. Germline V gene data show CDR1 as LNHDA and CDR2 as SQIVND (reference sequence). The CDR3 covers 16 residues. The V and J ends lost 5 bases and 8 bases, in that order; junction bases with no gene match: 13. The CDR3, as DNA: TGTGCCAGTAGTGGAACCGGGACAGGGGCACCGGGTACGCAGTATTTT. Translated: CASSGTGTGAPGTQYF.

V gene TRBV12-3 or TRBV12-4 combines with J gene TRBJ1-1, with 8 nucleotides matching TRBD1. Germline trimming cut 7 bases from V and 1 base from J; bases unmatched to any gene: 2. This CDR3 has 13 residues. This CDR3 reads CASTGQGNTEAFF. The CDR3 DNA follows: TGTGCCAGCACCGGACAGGGGAACACTGAAGCTTTCTTT.

This sequence joins TRBV28 and TRBJ1-2; D may be TRBD1 (5 bases). The CDR3 is 16 residues long. Germline V gene sequence: CDR1 MDHEN, CDR2 SYDVKM. V was pared by 5 bases and J by 2 bases, with 18 bases between. The CDR3 nucleotides read TGTGCCAGCAGTCTAATGTTGGGGGGGGTAAACTATGGCTACACCTTC. This gives the protein CASSLMLGGVNYGYTF.

The V gene is TRBV7-3, the J gene TRBJ1-1; unclear D gene. Germline V gene data show CDR1 as SGHTA and CDR2 as FQGTGA. The CDR3 is made up of 15 amino acids. V dropped 3 bases and J dropped 2 bases, with 13 bases sitting between them. The CDR3 loop reads CASSFREDGNTEAFF. Written as DNA, the CDR3 is TGTGCCAGCAGCTTTAGGGAGGACGGAAACACTGAAGCTTTCTTT.

The V and J genes are TRBV2 and TRBJ2-7, with 8 nucleotides matching TRBD1. Germline-derived CDR1 and CDR2 are SNHLY and FYNNEI. This CDR3 comprises 13 residues. V was pared by 6 bases and J by 2 bases, with 3 bases of the junction left unmatched. In nucleotides, the CDR3 is TGTGCCAGCAGCCCGGACAGGGCCTACGAGCAGTACTTC. This translates into CASSPDRAYEQYF.

The CDR3 nucleotides read TGTGCCAGCAGCGTAGGCCCCACGCGGGAGCATCACACCGGGGAGCTGTTTTTT. The encoded protein is CASSVGPTREHHTGELFF. The chain couples TRBV9 to TRBJ2-2; 7 bases match TRBD2. Germline V gene data show CDR1 as SGDLS and CDR2 as YYNGEE. Trimming removed 0 bases from V and 3 bases from J; junction bases left unmatched: 11. The CDR3 has 18 residues. The full variable domain, rest sourced from reference TRBV9 and TRBJ2-2, is DSGVTQTPKHLITATGQRVTLRCSPRSGDLSVYWYQQSLDQGLQFLIQYYNGEERAKGNILERFSAQQFPDLHSELNLSSLELGDSALYFCASSVGPTREHHTGELFFGEGSRLTVL.

The rearrangement links TRBV4-1 to TRBJ1-1, with a tentative D call TRBD1 (5 bases). Germline values: CDR1 MGHRA, CDR2 YSYEKL. V was trimmed by 4 bases and J by 3 bases, leaving 15 bases between them. The CDR3 has 15 amino acids. CDR3 bases: TGCGCCAGCAGCCTGCAGGGTTCTAAGGACACTGAAGCTTTCTTT. It is translated as CASSLQGSKDTEAFF.

The rearrangement uses TRBV6-4 and TRBJ1-1; D is uncertain. Trimming cost V 5 bases and J 1 base, with 8 bases left between them. The CDR3 totals 13 residues. Germline assignment: CDR1 MRHNA and CDR2 SNTAGT. The CDR3: CASSINRNTEAFF. CDR3 sequence (DNA): TGTGCCAGCAGTATAAACAGGAACACTGAAGCTTTCTTT.

This sequence joins TRBV5-1 and TRBJ1-2, with a tentative D call TRBD1 (5 bases). V lost 4 bases, J lost 8 bases, and 15 bases lay in between. The germline V gene has CDR1 SGHRS and CDR2 YFSETQ. CDR3 length: 13 amino acids. The CDR3 DNA sequence: TGCGCCAGCAGCGCGGGACCTCGCGGAGGCTACACCTTC. Its protein is CASSAGPRGGYTF.

The chain carries TRBV4-1 and TRBJ1-4; 10 bases fit TRBD1. The germline V gene encodes CDR1 MGHRA and CDR2 YSYEKL. Losses at the gene ends were 4 bases for V and 7 bases for J; bases not matched to a gene: 12. CDR3 size: 17 residues. For the CDR3, the DNA is TGCGCCAGCAGCCTTTCTTACCGGGACAGGGGTAGTGAAAAACTGTTTTTT. Translation: CASSLSYRDRGSEKLFF.

This chain joins TRBV4-3 and TRBJ2-1; D is undetermined. Deletions cut 8 bases from V and 4 bases from J, with 15 bases between. The CDR3 has 14 residues. Germline lookup yields CDR1 LGHNA and CDR2 YSLEER. CDR3 protein: CASSSEPQYNEQFF. CDR3 nucleotide sequence: TGCGCCAGCTCCAGTGAACCACAGTACAATGAGCAGTTCTTC.

The CDR3 protein is CASIFLGDYGYTF. The CDR3, as DNA: TGCGCCAGCATCTTTTTGGGAGACTATGGCTACACCTTC. The chain joins TRBV5-1 to TRBJ1-2, with no clear D. CDR1 SGHRS and CDR2 YFSETQ come from the germline V gene. The CDR3 spans 13 residues. V was cut by 6 bases and J by 3 bases, with 12 bases left in between.

The CDR3 bases are TGTGCCACCTCCGGGACAGCTAATTCACCCCTCCACTTT. This encodes CATSGTANSPLHF. The V gene is TRBV19, the J gene TRBJ1-6; 7 nucleotides match TRBD1. Germline CDR1 is LNHDA and CDR2 is SQIVND (reference sequence). The CDR3 loop spans 13 amino acids. V trimming: 10 bases; J trimming: 6 bases; junction bases outside the gene matches: 6.

The V call is TRBV5-1, the J call TRBJ2-2; D remains unclear. Looked up from germline, CDR1 is SGHRS and CDR2 is YFSETQ. The CDR3 sequence is 15 residues long. V lost 3 bases to trimming and J lost 1 base, with 10 bases between them. The CDR3 DNA sequence: TGCGCCAGCAGCTCTATCGAAGAGAACACCGGGGAGCTGTTTTTT. Encoded protein: CASSSIEENTGELFF.

J is TRBJ1-2 and V is TRBV7-9; 7 bases are shared with TRBD1. This CDR3 spans 15 amino acids. V was pared by 5 bases and J by 4 bases, with 10 bases of the junction left unmatched. Germline V CDR1 and CDR2: SEHNR, FQNEAQ (reference sequence). The CDR3 loop reads CASSPGTVPLYGYTF. As DNA, the CDR3 is TGTGCCAGCAGCCCGGGGACAGTCCCCCTCTATGGCTACACCTTC.

The chain joins TRBV5-1 to TRBJ1-1, with D unclear. The length of the CDR3 is 14 residues. The V and J ends lost 1 base and 1 base respectively, with 8 bases between them. Germline V gene lookup returns CDR1 SGHRS and CDR2 YFSETQ. This CDR3 reads CASSLFEGNTEAFF. CDR3 bases: TGCGCCAGCAGCTTGTTTGAGGGGAACACTGAAGCTTTCTTT.

The count of this clone is one. The genes are TRBV2 and TRBJ2-7; possible D gene TRBD2, 6 bases. The germline CDR1 and CDR2 sequences are SNHLY and FYNNEI. V was trimmed by 3 bases and J by 8 bases, leaving 20 bases between them. CDR3 size: 15 residues. The CDR3 sequence is CASSDTGRTPDQQYF. The CDR3 DNA is TGTGCCAGCAGTGACACGGGGAGGACCCCCGACCAGCAGTACTTC.

The rearrangement joins TRBV19 to TRBJ2-7; 8 bases are a match to TRBD1. The CDR3 loop spans 13 amino acids. V shed 5 bases, J shed 5 bases, and the junction held 5 bases outside the gene matches. Germline V gene data show CDR1 as LNHDA and CDR2 as SQIVND (reference sequence). The CDR3 is CASSPTGVNEQYF. Written as DNA, the CDR3 is TGTGCCAGTAGTCCGACAGGGGTAAACGAGCAGTACTTC.

The chain employs TRBV19 and TRBJ2-2, with a possible D match to TRBD1 (6 bases). The V end lost 10 bases, the J end lost 4 bases, and 19 bases lay between the germline ends. The CDR3 extends over 15 amino acids. In germline, CDR1 is LNHDA, CDR2 SQIVND (reference sequence). The CDR3 coding sequence is TGTGCCACCAGAGGACAGTTGGTGGGCACCGGGGAGCTGTTTTTT. It is translated as CATRGQLVGTGELFF.

This chain uses TRBV20-1 with TRBJ1-2, with D maybe TRBD1 (6 bases). Germline V CDR1 and CDR2: DFQATT, SNEGSKA (reference sequence). The CDR3 consists of 14 residues. The V end was cut by 3 bases, the J end by 4 bases, with 15 bases between. CDR3: CSASDWTESYGYTF. CDR3 DNA sequence: TGCAGTGCTAGTGACTGGACAGAAAGCTATGGCTACACCTTC.